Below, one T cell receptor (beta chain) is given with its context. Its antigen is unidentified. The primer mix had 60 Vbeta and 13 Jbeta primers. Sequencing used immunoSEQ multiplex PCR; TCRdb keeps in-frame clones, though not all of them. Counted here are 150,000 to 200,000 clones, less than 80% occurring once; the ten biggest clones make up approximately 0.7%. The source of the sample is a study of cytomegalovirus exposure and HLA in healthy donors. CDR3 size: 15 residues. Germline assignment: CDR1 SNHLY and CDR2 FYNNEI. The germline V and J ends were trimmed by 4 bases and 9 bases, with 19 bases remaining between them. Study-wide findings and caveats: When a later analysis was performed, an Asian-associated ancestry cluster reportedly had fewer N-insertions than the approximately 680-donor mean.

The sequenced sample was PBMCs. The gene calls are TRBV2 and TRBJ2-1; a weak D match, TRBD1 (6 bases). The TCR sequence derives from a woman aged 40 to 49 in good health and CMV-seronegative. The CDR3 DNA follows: TGTGCCAGCAGTGTGTCTCCGGTACAGGGAGCTGAGCAGTTCTTC. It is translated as CASSVSPVQGAEQFF.